The clone carrying this T cell receptor beta chain was observed at least ten times. Antigen: not known. Thyroid ultrasound, orbital computed tomography, clinical symptoms, and serum thyroxine and TRAb underpinned diagnoses. These data belong to a study of T cells in Graves' hyperthyroidism and ophthalmopathy. Germline lookup yields CDR1 MNHNY and CDR2 SVGAGI (reference sequence). This CDR3 region has 13 residues. Deletions cut 2 bases from V and 6 bases from J, with 8 bases between. Study-wide points: In the blood, most expanded thyroid clonotypes above 0.001 appeared as well. The model anticipated ophthalmopathy a median about six months pre-onset.

There were TCR beta CDR3 regions amplified from RNA transcripts. An initial round of RT-PCR targeting the TCR CDR3 relied on the HTBI primer set. TCRdb re-analysed the multiplex PCR reads in MiXCR, keeping a single row per CDR3 protein. This table holds hundreds of thousands of distinct CDR3 sequences, 15% to 19% found once. Material: blood. The V and J genes are TRBV6-6 and TRBJ1-5; D uncertain. The clonotype originates from a woman in her late teens or twenties with Graves' hyperthyroidism that later progressed to Graves' ophthalmopathy. CDR3 amino acids: CASSYASTQPQHF. The CDR3 nucleotides are TGTGCCAGCAGTTACGCATCAACTCAGCCCCAGCATTTT.